A selection of T cell receptor beta chains follows, all from one sample in a study of blood T cells in healthy people across ages. TCRdb redid the calling of the 5' RACE reads with MiXCR, one entry per CDR3 protein. Of just under 750,000 distinct CDR3 sequences listed, around a fifth are singletons. The sequencing sample was made of blood. All receptors derive from a man between 65 and 80 years old in good health. Each CDR3 is given with its conserved first and last residue. Fields, in order: D gene, V gene, CDR3 length, clone size, J gene, CDR3 protein, CDR3 DNA. The D gene is left open where the match is weak. Size is omitted from some rows. Given values are once, few, many or a class for expanded clones.

D gene: TRBD2; V gene: TRBV7-3; CDR3 length: 17; clone size: .; J gene: TRBJ2-5; CDR3 protein: CASSLTGGLAGVETQYF; CDR3 DNA: TGTGCCAGCAGCTTAACGGGTGGACTAGCGGGGGTGGAGACCCAGTACTTC
D gene: TRBD2; V gene: TRBV20-1; CDR3 length: 18; clone size: .; J gene: TRBJ2-2; CDR3 protein: CSARDRSSGGANTGELFF; CDR3 DNA: TGCAGTGCTAGAGATCGGTCTAGCGGGGGGGCCAACACCGGGGAGCTGTTTTTT
D gene: TRBD1; V gene: TRBV14; CDR3 length: 13; clone size: few; J gene: TRBJ2-1; CDR3 protein: CASSHRQGIEQFF; CDR3 DNA: TGTGCCAGCAGCCACCGACAGGGGATCGAGCAGTTCTTC
D gene: TRBD2; V gene: TRBV27; CDR3 length: 15; clone size: few; J gene: TRBJ2-1; CDR3 protein: CASSLLAGIRYEQFF; CDR3 DNA: TGTGCCAGCAGTTTGCTAGCGGGAATCAGGTATGAGCAGTTCTTC
D gene: TRBD1; V gene: TRBV19; CDR3 length: 16; clone size: .; J gene: TRBJ1-6; CDR3 protein: CASSPRTGGSNSPLHF; CDR3 DNA: TGTGCCAGTAGCCCTAGGACAGGGGGCTCTAATTCACCCCTCCACTTT
D gene: .; V gene: TRBV30; CDR3 length: 14; clone size: .; J gene: TRBJ2-1; CDR3 protein: CACGRRVLDNEQFF; CDR3 DNA: TGTGCCTGCGGGAGACGGGTTTTGGACAATGAGCAGTTCTTC
D gene: .; V gene: TRBV12-3/TRBV12-4; CDR3 length: 14; clone size: few; J gene: TRBJ2-3; CDR3 protein: CASRAGSGTDTQYF; CDR3 DNA: TGTGCCAGCAGGGCAGGGTCTGGCACAGATACGCAGTATTTT
D gene: .; V gene: TRBV15; CDR3 length: 14; clone size: few; J gene: TRBJ2-1; CDR3 protein: CATSRDADYNEQFF; CDR3 DNA: TGTGCCACCAGCAGAGATGCAGACTACAATGAGCAGTTCTTC
D gene: TRBD1; V gene: TRBV12-3/TRBV12-4; CDR3 length: 16; clone size: .; J gene: TRBJ1-2; CDR3 protein: CASSIGGQGAIYGYTF; CDR3 DNA: TGTGCCAGCAGTATTGGGGGACAGGGGGCTATCTATGGCTACACCTTC
D gene: .; V gene: TRBV7-9; CDR3 length: 11; clone size: few; J gene: TRBJ2-7; CDR3 protein: CASSLVQEQYF; CDR3 DNA: TGTGCCAGCAGCTTAGTCCAGGAGCAGTACTTC
D gene: .; V gene: TRBV3-1; CDR3 length: 16; clone size: .; J gene: TRBJ2-2; CDR3 protein: CASSTRTNANTGELFF; CDR3 DNA: TGTGCCAGCAGTACACGGACAAACGCGAACACCGGGGAGCTGTTTTTT